One and the same sample provided the 27 T cell receptor beta chains below, sequenced in a study of blood T cell repertoires in COVID-19. The data were produced by immunoSEQ multiplex PCR, yet TCRdb's version contains in-frame clones alone and is incomplete. The table lists roughly 100,000 clones, roughly 80% of them singletons. Sequencing was done on a sample of peripheral blood. All receptors derive from a woman older than 75 with acute or convalescent COVID-19.

This chain links TRBV7-2 with TRBJ2-6; 8 bases are a match to TRBD1. V shed 2 bases, J shed 1 base, and the junction held 7 bases outside the gene matches. Germline CDR1 reads SGHTA; CDR2 reads FQGNSA. There are 18 residues in the CDR3. The CDR3 DNA sequence: TGTGCCAGCAGCTTAAGGACAGGGAAGTGGTCTGGGGCCAACGTCCTGACTTTC. It yields the protein CASSLRTGKWSGANVLTF.

The rearrangement uses TRBV6-2 or TRBV6-3 and TRBJ1-2; 7 positions match TRBD1. J lost 6 bases, V lost 2 bases, and 9 bases had no gene match. Germline lookup yields CDR1 MNHEY and CDR2 SVGEGT. The CDR3 spans 15 residues. The chain's CDR3 is CASSYVSRGENGYTF. The CDR3 nucleotides read TGTGCCAGCAGTTACGTTTCCAGGGGGGAGAATGGCTACACCTTC.

J is TRBJ2-5 and V is TRBV6-6; TRBD2 might be the D (6 bases). V gave up 6 bases and J gave up 4 bases, with 9 bases separating them. The length of the CDR3 is 12 residues. Germline lookup yields CDR1 MNHNY and CDR2 SVGAGI (reference sequence). CDR3 sequence (DNA): TGTGCCAGCAGGGAGGGTCGAGAGACCCAGTACTTC. Translating it yields CASREGRETQYF.

The chain joins TRBV27 to TRBJ1-2; 8 bases match TRBD1. Germline CDR1 MNHEY, CDR2 SMNVEV (reference sequence). With 6 bases clipped from V and 1 base from J, the junction kept 4 bases outside the gene matches. The CDR3 extends over 14 amino acids. For the CDR3, the DNA is TGTGCCAGCAGCCCAGGGGGCGGTAACTATGGCTACACCTTC. Translation: CASSPGGGNYGYTF.

This sequence joins TRBV2 and TRBJ2-3, with 12 positions matching TRBD2. Germline V gives CDR1 SNHLY, CDR2 FYNNEI. V was pared by 4 bases and J by 3 bases, with 11 bases of the junction left unmatched. The CDR3 extends over 18 amino acids. CDR3 protein: CASSGPSGRAPRTDTQYF. The CDR3 nucleotides read TGTGCCAGCAGTGGTCCTAGCGGGAGGGCCCCTCGTACAGATACGCAGTATTTT.

This clone was detected only a few times. This rearrangement joins TRBV5-1 to TRBJ1-1; perhaps TRBD1 as D (6 bases). Trimming shortened V by 5 bases and J by 1 base, and 12 bases separated the two germline ends. Per the germline V gene, CDR1 is SGHRS and CDR2 is YFSETQ. The CDR3 runs 14 residues. The CDR3 DNA reads TGCGCCAGCAGAAGCAGGGGCCCGAACACTGAAGCTTTCTTT. It is translated as CASRSRGPNTEAFF.

The rearrangement links TRBV5-4 to TRBJ1-2; 9 nucleotides agree with TRBD1. The germline V gene has CDR1 SGHNT and CDR2 YYREEE (reference sequence). The CDR3 has 15 residues. V lost 2 bases to trimming and J lost 7 bases; unmatched junction nucleotides: 9. The CDR3, as DNA: TGTGCCAGCAGCTTAGCCGGGACAGGGTCTGGTGGCTACACCTTC. Translated, it gives CASSLAGTGSGGYTF.

This clone appeared a single time. This chain joins TRBV28 and TRBJ2-7; tentatively, D is TRBD1 (6 bases). CDR1 is MDHEN, CDR2 SYDVKM, per germline. There are 11 residues in the CDR3. Trimming removed 5 bases from V and 11 bases from J, with 13 bases in between. The CDR3 DNA reads TGTGCCAGCAGTGAACAGGGCAAGGAGTACTTC. This encodes CASSEQGKEYF.

The chain recombines TRBV3-1 (or the pseudogene TRBV3-2) with TRBJ2-1; 8 bases fit TRBD2. The J segment lost 6 bases and the V segment lost 2 bases, leaving 3 bases of the junction unmatched. Germline values: CDR1 LGHDT, CDR2 YNNKEL (reference sequence). CDR3 size: 14 residues. CDR3 loop: CASSQLGLGNEQFF. CDR3 bases: TGTGCCAGCAGCCAATTGGGACTAGGCAATGAGCAGTTCTTC.

The rearrangement links TRBV18 to TRBJ1-2; 8 bases align to TRBD1. This CDR3 has 14 amino acids. Germline lookup yields CDR1 KGHSH and CDR2 LQKENI. The V segment lost 3 bases and the J segment 8 bases; nucleotides outside the gene matches: 8. The CDR3 region is CASSPLQGEEGYTF. The DNA of the CDR3 is TGTGCCAGCTCACCCCTACAGGGGGAGGAAGGCTACACCTTC.

The rearrangement uses TRBV11-2 and TRBJ2-1; D possibly corresponds to TRBD2 (6 bases). CDR3 length: 14 residues. The germline V and J ends were trimmed by 7 bases and 3 bases, with 13 bases remaining between them. Germline CDR1 reads SGHAT; CDR2 reads FQNNGV. CDR3 in DNA: TGTGCCAGCACCGTCTTGGGGGGCTACAATGAGCAGTTCTTC. Translated, it gives CASTVLGGYNEQFF.

The J gene is TRBJ2-1, the V gene TRBV2, with 11 bases matching TRBD2. Germline CDR1 SNHLY, CDR2 FYNNEI. The V gene end was trimmed by 3 bases and the J gene end by 5 bases; junction bases not matched to a gene: 3. The CDR3 is 15 residues long. In DNA form, the CDR3 reads TGTGCCAGCAGTGAGGGACTAGCGGTGCACAATGAGCAGTTCTTC. It encodes CASSEGLAVHNEQFF. The full variable domain, completed using reference TRBV2 and TRBJ2-1, is EPEVTQTPSHQVTQMGQEVILRCVPISNHLYFYWYRQILGQKVEFLVSFYNNEISEKSEIFDDQFSVERPDGSNFTLKIRSTKLEDSAMYFCASSEGLAVHNEQFFGPGTRLTVL.

V and J are TRBV7-2 and TRBJ2-1; tentatively, D is TRBD1 (6 bases). Germline V gene data show CDR1 as SGHTA and CDR2 as FQGNSA. V lost 0 bases, J lost 10 bases, and 16 bases lay in between. The CDR3 totals 15 residues. CDR3 protein: CASSLARLGGTEQFF. The CDR3 DNA sequence: TGTGCCAGCAGCTTAGCAAGGCTAGGGGGTACGGAGCAGTTCTTC.

This chain joins TRBV21-1 and TRBJ2-3; TRBD2, the D gene given by the table, was not confirmed from the DNA. TRBV21-1 is marked as a pseudogene. The CDR3 runs to 16 residues. DNA of the CDR3: TGTGCCAGCAGCAAGGAGCGGGAGGGCAGCACAGATACGCAGTATTTT. Residues: CASSKEREGSTDTQYF.

The rearrangement joins TRBV7-9 to TRBJ2-7; 7 positions match TRBD1. Trimming removed 4 bases from V and 4 bases from J; junction bases left unmatched: 7. Germline CDR1 SEHNR, CDR2 FQNEAQ (reference sequence). The length of the CDR3 is 14 residues. CDR3 residues: CASSSGDRHYEQYF. As DNA, the CDR3 is TGTGCCAGCAGCTCTGGGGACAGACATTACGAGCAGTACTTC.

This clone was seen many times. The chain employs TRBV28 and TRBJ1-5; D call uncertain. Germline values: CDR1 MDHEN, CDR2 SYDVKM. There are 13 residues in the CDR3. The V and J ends lost 8 bases and 2 bases respectively, with 10 bases between them. The CDR3 DNA reads TGTGCCAGCTCAATCGAGGGCAATCAGCCCCAGCATTTT. This encodes CASSIEGNQPQHF. The full variable domain, rest sourced from reference TRBV28 and TRBJ1-5, is DVKVTQSSRYLVKRTGEKVFLECVQDMDHENMFWYRQDPGLGLRLIYFSYDVKMKEKGDIPEGYSVSREKKERFSLILESASTNQTSMYLCASSIEGNQPQHFGDGTRLSIL.

The chain combines TRBV24-1 with TRBJ1-1; 11 bases are shared with TRBD1. CDR1 is KGHDR and CDR2 is SFDVKD in the germline V gene. J gave up 1 base and V 7 bases, and 4 bases lay outside the gene matches. This CDR3 has 15 residues. The CDR3 DNA reads TGTGCCACCAGACCGGGACAGGGGGGGAACACTGAAGCTTTCTTT. Translating it yields CATRPGQGGNTEAFF.

The chain recombines TRBV2 with TRBJ2-7, with 9 bases fitting TRBD2. The germline gives CDR1 SNHLY, CDR2 FYNNEI. Trimming took 7 bases from V and 2 from J; bases not matched to a gene: 9. This CDR3 comprises 15 residues. The DNA for the CDR3 is TGTGCCAGCAAGGCGGGAGGGTTAGGAACCTACGAGCAGTACTTC. Encoded protein: CASKAGGLGTYEQYF.

The genes are TRBV19 and TRBJ1-5; D is possibly TRBD1 (6 bases). The germline V and J ends were trimmed by 2 bases and 8 bases, with 13 bases remaining between them. Germline V gives CDR1 LNHDA, CDR2 SQIVND (reference sequence). The CDR3 covers 14 residues. The CDR3 spells CASSIRNREKPQHF. CDR3 DNA: TGTGCCAGTAGTATAAGGAACAGGGAAAAGCCCCAGCATTTT.

The sample holds a few counts of this clone. The V gene is TRBV29-1, the J gene TRBJ2-5; TRBD1 might be the D (6 bases). The CDR3 has 11 residues. Germline loops: CDR1 SQVTM, CDR2 ANQGSEA. Between the trimmed V and J ends, which lost 6 bases and 7 bases, there was a span of 12 bases. The CDR3, as DNA: TGCAGCGTGGGACATGCGGGGACCCAGTACTTC. This translates into CSVGHAGTQYF.

The J gene is TRBJ2-7, the V gene TRBV5-4; 7 positions agree with TRBD1. Germline lookup yields CDR1 SGHNT and CDR2 YYREEE (reference sequence). The CDR3 runs 16 residues. With V trimmed by 4 bases and J by 3 bases, 13 bases remained unmatched. The CDR3 spells CASSQNRDSGHYEQYF. The CDR3 nucleotides read TGTGCCAGCAGCCAAAACCGGGACAGCGGACACTACGAGCAGTACTTC.

In this sample, this clone turned up a few times. The CDR3: CASRSGLAGVSTGELFF. CDR3 in DNA: TGTGCCAGCAGATCTGGACTAGCGGGAGTATCCACCGGGGAGCTGTTTTTT. The rearrangement links TRBV28 to TRBJ2-2; 13 bases align to TRBD2. Germline CDR1 is MDHEN and CDR2 is SYDVKM. The CDR3 has 17 amino acids. J was trimmed by 4 bases and V by 6 bases; bases with no gene match: 8.

The chain joins TRBV20-1 to TRBJ1-2, with TRBD1 as a possible D gene (6 bases). Trimming cost V 3 bases and J 2 bases, with 13 bases left between them. Germline V CDR1 and CDR2: DFQATT, SNEGSKA (reference sequence). This CDR3 has 14 residues. CDR3 sequence: CSASKGGDNYGYTF. CDR3 sequence (DNA): TGCAGTGCTAGTAAGGGGGGGGACAACTATGGCTACACCTTC.

The rearrangement links TRBV5-1 to TRBJ2-2; 8 bases line up with TRBD1. V dropped 5 bases and J dropped 6; count of bases not matched to a gene: 9. Germline V gene data show CDR1 as SGHRS and CDR2 as YFSETQ. CDR3 size: 15 residues. The CDR3 spells CASRQGTGDAGELFF. Here the CDR3 DNA reads TGCGCCAGCAGACAAGGGACAGGCGACGCCGGGGAGCTGTTTTTT. Combining the CDR3 with reference TRBV5-1 and TRBJ2-2 gives the whole variable domain KAGVTQTPRYLIKTRGQQVTLSCSPISGHRSVSWYQQTPGQGLQFLFEYFSETQRNKGNFPGRFSGRQFSNSRSEMNVSTLELGDSALYLCASRQGTGDAGELFFGEGSRLTVL.

The chain is built from TRBV10-3 and TRBJ2-3, with 7 nucleotides matching TRBD1. The CDR3 consists of 14 residues. Unmatched junction bases numbered 1, after V lost 3 bases and J lost 1 base. Germline lookup yields CDR1 ENHRY and CDR2 SYGVKD. The CDR3 sequence: CAISDDRGTDTQYF. CDR3 coding DNA: TGTGCCATCAGTGACGACAGGGGCACAGATACGCAGTATTTT.

This chain links TRBV2 with TRBJ1-5; TRBD1 matches at 7 bases. Germline CDR1 and CDR2: SNHLY and FYNNEI. V dropped 5 bases and J dropped 7; count of bases not matched to a gene: 14. This CDR3 contains 16 residues. The CDR3 region is CASSLRGASGAQPQHF. For the CDR3, the DNA is TGTGCCAGCAGTCTCAGGGGGGCCTCCGGCGCGCAGCCCCAGCATTTT. Filled out from reference TRBV2 and TRBJ1-5, the complete variable domain reads EPEVTQTPSHQVTQMGQEVILRCVPISNHLYFYWYRQILGQKVEFLVSFYNNEISEKSEIFDDQFSVERPDGSNFTLKIRSTKLEDSAMYFCASSLRGASGAQPQHFGDGTRLSIL.

This clone has a single count. The chain has TRBV28 and TRBJ2-5; D is possibly TRBD2 (5 bases). Trimming pared 6 bases from V and 5 bases from J, leaving 13 bases between. The CDR3 runs 13 residues. Germline-derived CDR1 and CDR2 are MDHEN and SYDVKM. The DNA of the CDR3 is TGTGCCAGCAGACGAGGGTGGAGGGAGACCCAGTACTTC. Protein product: CASRRGWRETQYF.